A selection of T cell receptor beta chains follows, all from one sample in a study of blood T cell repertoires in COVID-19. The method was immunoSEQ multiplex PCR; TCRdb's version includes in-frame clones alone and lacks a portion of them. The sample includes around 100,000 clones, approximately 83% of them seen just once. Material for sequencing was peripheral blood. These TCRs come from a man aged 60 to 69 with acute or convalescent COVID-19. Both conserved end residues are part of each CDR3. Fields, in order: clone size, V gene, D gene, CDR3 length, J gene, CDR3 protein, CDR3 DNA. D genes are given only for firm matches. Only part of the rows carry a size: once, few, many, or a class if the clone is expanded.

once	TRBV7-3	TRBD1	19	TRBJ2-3	CASSFSPPSGQGALDTQYF	TGTGCCAGCAGCTTCTCCCCGCCGTCGGGACAGGGGGCATTAGATACGCAGTATTTT
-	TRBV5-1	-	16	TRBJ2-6	CASSPGLASGANVLTF	TGCGCCAGCAGCCCGGGACTCGCCTCTGGGGCCAACGTCCTGACTTTC
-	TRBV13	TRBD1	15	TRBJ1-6	CASSSLGTDNSPLHF	TGTGCCAGCAGCTCACTTGGGACAGATAATTCACCCCTCCACTTT
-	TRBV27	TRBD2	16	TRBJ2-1	CASSFRTSGGANEQFF	TGTGCCAGCAGTTTCCGGACTAGCGGGGGGGCGAATGAGCAGTTCTTC
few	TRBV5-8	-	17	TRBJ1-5	CASSLYLDRYSNQPQHF	TGTGCCAGCAGCTTGTACCTTGACAGATATAGCAATCAGCCCCAGCATTTT
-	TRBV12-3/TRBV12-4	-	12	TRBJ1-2	CASSLYSYGYTF	TGTGCCAGCAGTTTATACTCGTATGGCTACACCTTC
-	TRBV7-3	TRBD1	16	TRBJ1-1	CASSLTRGQGNTEAFF	TGTGCCAGCAGCTTAACGAGGGGACAGGGGAACACTGAAGCTTTCTTT
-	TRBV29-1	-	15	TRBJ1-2	CSVEDPGGRVGGYTF	TGCAGCGTTGAAGATCCCGGTGGCAGGGTAGGAGGCTACACCTTC
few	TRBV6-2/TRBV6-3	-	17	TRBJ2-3	CASSSLGGGALDDTQYF	TGTGCCAGCAGTTCCCTTGGTGGGGGGGCTTTAGACGATACGCAGTATTTT
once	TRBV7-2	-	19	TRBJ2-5	CASSSRSPSGPNRGKTQYF	TGTGCCAGCAGCTCCCGGTCCCCTTCAGGACCTAATAGGGGCAAGACCCAGTACTTC
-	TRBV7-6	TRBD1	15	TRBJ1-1	CASSLAGQGNTEAFF	TGTGCCAGCAGCTTAGCGGGACAGGGGAACACTGAAGCTTTCTTT
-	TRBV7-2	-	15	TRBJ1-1	CASSLAPGMNTEAFF	TGTGCCAGCAGCTTAGCGCCAGGGATGAACACTGAAGCTTTCTTT
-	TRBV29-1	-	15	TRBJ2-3	CSVEDLGRSTDTQYF	TGCAGCGTTGAAGATCTGGGCAGATCCACAGATACGCAGTATTTT
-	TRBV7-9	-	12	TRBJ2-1	CASSLVSVEQFF	TGTGCCAGCAGCTTAGTTTCAGTTGAGCAGTTCTTC
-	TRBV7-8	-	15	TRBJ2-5	CASSLARSQRETQYF	TGTGCCAGCAGCTTAGCCCGGTCCCAACGAGAGACCCAGTACTTC
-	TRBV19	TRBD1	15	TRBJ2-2	CASSPGTGHTGELFF	TGTGCCAGTAGTCCCGGGACAGGGCACACCGGGGAGCTGTTTTTT
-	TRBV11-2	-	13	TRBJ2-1	CASSLGQMVEQFF	TGTGCCAGCAGCCTCGGACAGATGGTTGAGCAGTTCTTC
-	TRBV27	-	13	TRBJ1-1	CASSFRGFTEAFF	TGTGCCAGCAGTTTTAGAGGATTCACTGAAGCTTTCTTT
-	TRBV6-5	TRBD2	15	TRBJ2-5	CASSYLAGEGETQYF	TGTGCCAGCAGTTACTTGGCGGGAGAGGGAGAGACCCAGTACTTC
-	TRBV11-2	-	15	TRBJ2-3	CASSLGQGGGDTQYF	TGTGCCAGCAGCTTAGGACAGGGAGGAGGGGATACGCAGTATTTT
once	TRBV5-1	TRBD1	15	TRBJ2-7	CASSFTGTGEYEQYF	TGCGCCAGCAGCTTTACCGGGACAGGCGAGTACGAGCAGTACTTC
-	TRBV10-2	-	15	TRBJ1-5	CASSDTQTGSQPQHF	TGCGCCAGCAGTGACACCCAAACAGGGAGTCAGCCCCAGCATTTT